A selection of T cell receptor beta chains follows, all from one sample in a study of T cells in localized non-small cell lung cancer. Assay used: immunoSEQ multiplex PCR; TCRdb lists only in-frame clones, some missing. Here the sample spans 50,000 to 70,000 clones, about nine tenths being singletons. Sample: peripheral blood, taken before any cancer treatment. These receptors all stem from a man between 40 and 75 years old with stage I lung adenocarcinoma. CDR3s include the opening cysteine and the closing phenylalanine or tryptophan. D genes are given only for firm matches. Clone sizes are given selectively: once, few, many, or a class where the clone is expanded.

clone size	D gene	V gene	J gene	CDR3 DNA	CDR3 protein
.	.	TRBV6-4	TRBJ1-2	TGTGCCAGCAGTGTACCACACGGAAAGACCTATGGCTACACCTTC	CASSVPHGKTYGYTF
once	TRBD2	TRBV11-2	TRBJ2-7	TGTGCCAGCAGGAGATCGGGGACTACCTCCTACGAGCAGTACTTC	CASRRSGTTSYEQYF
few	TRBD1	TRBV30	TRBJ1-3	TGTGCCTGGAGTGGAGGGACAGCCACGACTGGAAACACCATATATTTT	CAWSGGTATTGNTIYF
once	.	TRBV18	TRBJ1-4	TGTGCCAGCTCACCGCCAGACTATAATGAAAAACTGTTTTTT	CASSPPDYNEKLFF
.	.	TRBV27	TRBJ1-2	TGTGCCAGCCGGAAAACAGGGAGCGATGGCTACACCTTC	CASRKTGSDGYTF
.	.	TRBV28	TRBJ2-5	TGTGCCAGCGGCACTAGAGGACAAGAGACCCAGTACTTC	CASGTRGQETQYF
.	.	TRBV7-9	TRBJ2-1	TGTGCCAGCAGCTTATTCGGCGGGGTCGAGCAGTTCTTC	CASSLFGGVEQFF
.	.	TRBV9	TRBJ2-7	TGTGCCAGCAGCCAAAGAATTCAGGGTGGCGAGCAGTACTTC	CASSQRIQGGEQYF
.	.	TRBV4-2	TRBJ2-7	TGTGCCAGCAGCCAACGGGTAGCGACATCCTACGAGCAGTACTTC	CASSQRVATSYEQYF
.	TRBD2	TRBV15	TRBJ2-3	TGTGCCACCAGCAGGGCAAGGACTAGCTCGTCAGATACGCAGTATTTT	CATSRARTSSSDTQYF
.	.	TRBV10-3	TRBJ2-1	TGTGCCATCAGTGAGTACGGGAATGAGCAGTTCTTC	CAISEYGNEQFF
.	.	TRBV5-6	TRBJ1-1	TGTGCCAGCAGCTTTCACCAGGGGATGGGGAACACTGAAGCTTTCTTT	CASSFHQGMGNTEAFF
.	.	TRBV19	TRBJ1-5	TGTGCCAGTAGTATACAGCCCTTTAGCAATCAGCCCCAGCATTTT	CASSIQPFSNQPQHF
.	.	TRBV6-1	TRBJ2-5	TGTGCCAGCAGTGAAGGGACAAAAGCGACCCAGTACTTC	CASSEGTKATQYF
.	.	TRBV18	TRBJ2-7	TGTGCCAGCTCCCCGGGCCCTTCAGGGTACGAGCAGTACTTC	CASSPGPSGYEQYF
.	TRBD2	TRBV11-3	TRBJ2-5	TGTGCCAGCAGCTTAGGTATAATAGCGGGAGACGGCGGAGAGACCCAGTACTTC	CASSLGIIAGDGGETQYF
few	.	TRBV30	TRBJ2-1	TGTGCCTGGAACCCTTTTGGTGGGGGGTCCTACAATGAGCAGTTCTTC	CAWNPFGGGSYNEQFF
.	.	TRBV14	TRBJ2-3	TGTGCCAGCAGCCATTGGGATGACGGAGCAGATACGCAGTATTTT	CASSHWDDGADTQYF
.	.	TRBV5-1	TRBJ2-1	TGCGCCAGCAGCTCAGGGTTCAGGAATGAGCAGTTCTTC	CASSSGFRNEQFF
.	.	TRBV7-9	TRBJ1-3	TGTGCCGTCGGGGCCGCGGGGGGAAACACCATATATTTT	CAVGAAGGNTIYF
.	TRBD2	TRBV9	TRBJ2-3	TGTGCCAGCAGCGTAGTGGCGGGAGTTGGGTCTAGCACAGATACGCAGTATTTT	CASSVVAGVGSSTDTQYF
.	.	TRBV9	TRBJ2-1	TGTGCCAGCAGCGTAATACTGAGCTCCTACAATGAGCAGTTCTTC	CASSVILSSYNEQFF
few	.	TRBV5-4	TRBJ1-3	TGTGCCAGCAGCTTAGGATATGGGCCTGGAAACACCATATATTTT	CASSLGYGPGNTIYF
once	.	TRBV5-1	TRBJ2-3	TGCGCCAGCGCCGGGCAGGGGTCAGATACGCAGTATTTT	CASAGQGSDTQYF
.	.	TRBV7-2	TRBJ2-1	TGTGCCAGCAGCTTAGTCGGTTATGAGCAGTTCTTC	CASSLVGYEQFF
.	.	TRBV5-8	TRBJ1-5	TGTGCCAGCAGTCTCGAAAGTGGCAATCAGCCCCAGCATTTT	CASSLESGNQPQHF
.	.	TRBV19	TRBJ2-7	TGTGCCAGTAGTACCTCCGGGACCACCGCCTACGAGCAGTACTTC	CASSTSGTTAYEQYF
.	TRBD1	TRBV27	TRBJ2-3	TGTGCCAGCAGGCCTGGGACAGTTCTCGGAGATACGCAGTATTTT	CASRPGTVLGDTQYF
.	TRBD1	TRBV5-6	TRBJ1-3	TGTGCCAGCAGCCTCTCGGACAGGGGGGCCACCATATATTTT	CASSLSDRGATIYF
.	.	TRBV4-2	TRBJ2-1	TGTGCCAGCAGCCAAGATAGCTCCTACAATGAGCAGTTCTTC	CASSQDSSYNEQFF
.	.	TRBV20-1	TRBJ1-5	TGCAGTGCTAGTCGGGGGGTCAGCCAGCATTTT	CSASRGVSQHF
.	.	TRBV29-1	TRBJ1-2	TGCAGCGCCGGAGTTGGGGGAATAGATGGCTACACCTTC	CSAGVGGIDGYTF
.	.	TRBV5-1	TRBJ2-5	TGCGCCAGCAGGGCGGAAGAGACCCAGTACTTC	CASRAEETQYF
.	.	TRBV7-8	TRBJ2-5	TGTGCCAGCAGCTTAGTTGGGGGGTGGCAAGAGACCCAGTACTTC	CASSLVGGWQETQYF
once	.	TRBV6-5	TRBJ2-5	TGTGCCAGCAGTATGCAAGAGACCCAGTACTTC	CASSMQETQYF
.	TRBD2	TRBV4-1	TRBJ2-6	TGCGCCAGCAGCCTACTAGCGGGAGGCATCTCTGGGGCCAACGTCCTGACTTTC	CASSLLAGGISGANVLTF
.	.	TRBV7-9	TRBJ2-1	TGTGCCAGCAGCTTACCCTCTCCCGGTCCGATGGACAATGAGCAGTTCTTC	CASSLPSPGPMDNEQFF
.	.	TRBV29-1	TRBJ2-3	TGCAGCGTTGAGGGCGGGGATACGCAGTATTTT	CSVEGGDTQYF
.	.	TRBV11-2	TRBJ2-2	TGTGCCAGCAGCTCGACGAACACCGGGGAGCTGTTTTTT	CASSSTNTGELFF
once	.	TRBV19	TRBJ1-1	TGTGCCAGTAGTACCCGGGGGGTGAACACTGAAGCTTTCTTT	CASSTRGVNTEAFF
.	TRBD2	TRBV4-1	TRBJ2-2	TGCGCCAGCGGACTAGCGGGAGGTTCGAACACCGGGGAGCTGTTTTTT	CASGLAGGSNTGELFF
once	.	TRBV25-1	TRBJ2-2	TGTGCCAGCACAGAGACAGGGAACACCGGGGAGCTGTTTTTT	CASTETGNTGELFF
.	.	TRBV18	TRBJ1-1	TGTGCCAGCTCACCAACAGGGATGGGCACTGAAGCTTTCTTT	CASSPTGMGTEAFF
once	TRBD1	TRBV19	TRBJ1-1	TGTGCCAGTAAAAAACAGGGGCTGAACACTGAAGCTTTCTTT	CASKKQGLNTEAFF
.	.	TRBV7-2	TRBJ2-7	TGTGCCAGCAGCCAACCAGGCAGCCCAGACGCCTACGAGCAGTACTTC	CASSQPGSPDAYEQYF
.	.	TRBV27	TRBJ2-7	TGTGCCAGCAGTTCCCTGGGGGAGCAGTACTTC	CASSSLGEQYF
.	.	TRBV19	TRBJ2-7	TGTGCCAGTTATGGTCCAAGTCGTCCCACCTACGAGCAGTACTTC	CASYGPSRPTYEQYF
.	.	TRBV5-1	TRBJ2-2	TGCGCCAGCGGCGACCCGAACACCGGGGAGCTGTTTTTT	CASGDPNTGELFF
.	.	TRBV30	TRBJ2-3	TGTGCCTGGAATCCTCAGTACGGGGCAGATACGCAGTATTTT	CAWNPQYGADTQYF
.	.	TRBV6-6	TRBJ2-5	TGTGCCAGCAGTTACTCGGCGGGGACTCCCCAAGAGACCCAGTACTTC	CASSYSAGTPQETQYF
.	.	TRBV18	TRBJ2-1	TGTGCCAGCTCACCCTTGGGACTCCCGAACAATGAGCAGTTCTTC	CASSPLGLPNNEQFF
.	.	TRBV5-1	TRBJ2-1	TGCGCCAGCAGTCTTGACATCTCCTACAATGAGCAGTTCTTC	CASSLDISYNEQFF
once	.	TRBV5-4	TRBJ2-7	TGTGCCACCGCAGATTCCCGTCGCTCCTTCTCCTACGAGCAGTACTTC	CATADSRRSFSYEQYF